The T cell receptor beta chain under discussion was sequenced for a study of cytomegalovirus exposure and HLA in healthy donors (dated by TCRdb to between 2016 and 2019). About the full investigation: According to a later analysis, the roughly 130 validation repertoires were produced on the same platform as the 680 or so repertoires of the first cohort. The aim of the study was to test whether cataloging public T cell receptors could identify signatures of past pathogen exposure. Along with the roughly 670-subject first cohort, a separate validation cohort of around 120 different subjects was used. To predict cytomegalovirus infection status, the study combined high-throughput TCR immunosequencing, statistical association of individual TCRs with disease status, and machine learning. Results and caveats for the whole study, not just this receptor: Subsequent analysis determined that TCRs grouped into clusters in the first cohort also showed a tendency toward co-occurrence across the 120 or so validation repertoires, and 85% to 95% of cluster scores exceeded 0. Most TCR sequences were observed very rarely across donors, whereas some public TCRs were present in many individuals. A few of the identified cytomegalovirus-associated TCR beta chains were confirmed in vitro to be specific for cytomegalovirus antigens. The validation cohort had no HLA typing available for a later analysis, so co-occurrence within that cohort was assessed over all 120 or so repertoires. Cytomegalovirus status was reported to be diagnosed by the classifier with high specificity and sensitivity in both the original and validation cohorts. The study gave a list of roughly 150 TCR beta chains associated with cytomegalovirus. According to the authors, the approach could potentially be generalized to other disease states and immunological phenotypes.

The library was obtained by the immunoSEQ multiplex PCR assay. On the study's bioinformatics: A statistical classification framework was developed to diagnose cytomegalovirus status using the catalog of TCR beta chain sequences. TCRdb re-hosts the immuneACCESS table, in-frame sequences only. Its copies lack some clones; in the studies checked, an unresolved V gene accounts for under half of them, and the cause for the rest is not known. V and J calls and clone size are given by that table; D and trimming were obtained from the DNA. Counted in this sample were hundreds of thousands of clones; less than 95% of them appeared once. The ten largest clones add up to approximately 3% of the sample. Donors formed part of the validation cohort, which comprised 120 subjects and was distinct from the first cohort of several hundred subjects. The junction shows trimming of 2 bases on V and 0 bases on J, plus 12 bases between the germline ends. In the germline V gene, CDR1 corresponds to SGHDT and CDR2 to YYEEEE. Counted from cysteine to phenylalanine, this CDR3 has 16 amino acids. The kept DNA is CDR3 alone, 48 bases in frame from the first base.

Notes on this clone: Its binding antigen is unknown. No qualities accompany the bases; no much larger clone lies one base away.

The V gene is TRBV5-6 and the J gene is TRBJ2-1; the D gene is unclear. This TCR came from a woman in her twenties or thirties in good health and CMV-seronegative. Source material: PBMCs. The CDR3 is CASSLGMLSSYNEQFF. The bases are TGTGCCAGCAGCTTAGGGATGCTTAGCTCCTACAATGAGCAGTTCTTC.